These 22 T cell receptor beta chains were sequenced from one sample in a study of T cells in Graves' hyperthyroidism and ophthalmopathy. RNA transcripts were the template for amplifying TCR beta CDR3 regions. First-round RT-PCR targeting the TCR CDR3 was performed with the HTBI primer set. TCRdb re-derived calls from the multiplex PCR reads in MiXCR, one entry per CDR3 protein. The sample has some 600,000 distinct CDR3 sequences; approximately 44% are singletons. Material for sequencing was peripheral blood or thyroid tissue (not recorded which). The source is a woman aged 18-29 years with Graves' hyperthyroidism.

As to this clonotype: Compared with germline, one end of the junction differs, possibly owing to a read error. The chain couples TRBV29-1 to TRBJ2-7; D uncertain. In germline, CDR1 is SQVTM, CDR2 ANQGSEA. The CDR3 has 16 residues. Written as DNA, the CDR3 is TGCAGCGTTGATTCAAAGCAGGTTTTCAGCTTCTACGGGCAGTACTTC. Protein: CSVDSKQVFSFYGQYF.

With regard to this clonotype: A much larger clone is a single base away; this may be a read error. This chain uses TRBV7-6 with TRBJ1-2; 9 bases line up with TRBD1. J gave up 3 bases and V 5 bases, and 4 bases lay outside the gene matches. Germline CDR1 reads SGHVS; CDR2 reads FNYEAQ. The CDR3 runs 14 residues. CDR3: CASSDDRGDYGYTF. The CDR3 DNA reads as TGTGCCAGCAGCGACGACAGGGGGGACTATGGCTACACCTTC.

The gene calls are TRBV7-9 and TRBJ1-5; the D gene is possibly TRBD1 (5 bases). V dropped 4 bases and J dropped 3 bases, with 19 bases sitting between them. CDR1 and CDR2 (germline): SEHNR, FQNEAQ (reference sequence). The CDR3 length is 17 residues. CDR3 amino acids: CASSSTPRQGLNQPQHF. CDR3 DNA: TGTGCCAGCAGCTCGACCCCACGCCAGGGACTCAATCAGCCCCAGCATTTT.

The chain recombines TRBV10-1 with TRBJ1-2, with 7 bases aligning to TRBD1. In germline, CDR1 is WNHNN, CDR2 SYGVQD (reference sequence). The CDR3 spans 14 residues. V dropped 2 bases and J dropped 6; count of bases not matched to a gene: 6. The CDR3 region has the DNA TGCGCCAGCAGTGAGAGGAGGGACAGACATGGCTACACCTTC. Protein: CASSERRDRHGYTF.

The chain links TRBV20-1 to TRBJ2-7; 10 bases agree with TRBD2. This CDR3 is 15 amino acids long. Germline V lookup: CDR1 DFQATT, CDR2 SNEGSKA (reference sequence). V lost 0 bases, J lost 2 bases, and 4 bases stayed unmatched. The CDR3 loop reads CSARDLAGVAYEQYF. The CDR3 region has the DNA TGCAGTGCTAGAGATCTAGCGGGAGTAGCCTACGAGCAGTACTTC.

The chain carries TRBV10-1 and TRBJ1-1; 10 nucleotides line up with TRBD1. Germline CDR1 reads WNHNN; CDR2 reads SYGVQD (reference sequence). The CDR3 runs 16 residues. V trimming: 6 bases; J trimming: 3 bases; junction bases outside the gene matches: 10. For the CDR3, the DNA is TGCGCCAGCAGCGGATCCCGGGACAGGGGATACACTGAAGCTTTCTTT. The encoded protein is CASSGSRDRGYTEAFF.

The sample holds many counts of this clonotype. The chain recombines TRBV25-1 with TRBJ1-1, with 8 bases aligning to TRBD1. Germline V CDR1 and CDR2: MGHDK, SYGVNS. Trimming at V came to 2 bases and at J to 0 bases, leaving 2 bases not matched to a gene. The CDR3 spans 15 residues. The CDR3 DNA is TGTGCCAGCAGTGAAGAGGACAGGGTGAACACTGAAGCTTTCTTT. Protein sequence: CASSEEDRVNTEAFF.

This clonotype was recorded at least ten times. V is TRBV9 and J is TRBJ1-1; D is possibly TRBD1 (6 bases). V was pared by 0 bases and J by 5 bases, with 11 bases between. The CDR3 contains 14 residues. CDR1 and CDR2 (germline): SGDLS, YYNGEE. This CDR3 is CASSVAGVGTEAFF. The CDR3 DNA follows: TGTGCCAGCAGCGTAGCAGGGGTCGGGACTGAAGCTTTCTTT.

The CDR3 sequence: CSARAGQGISETQYF. CDR3 sequence (DNA): TGCAGTGCTAGAGCGGGACAGGGCATTTCGGAGACCCAGTACTTC. The chain uses TRBV20-1 and TRBJ2-5; 9 nucleotides match TRBD1. This CDR3 has 15 amino acids. V lost 1 base and J lost 5; bases outside the gene matches: 8. Germline CDR1 DFQATT, CDR2 SNEGSKA (reference sequence).

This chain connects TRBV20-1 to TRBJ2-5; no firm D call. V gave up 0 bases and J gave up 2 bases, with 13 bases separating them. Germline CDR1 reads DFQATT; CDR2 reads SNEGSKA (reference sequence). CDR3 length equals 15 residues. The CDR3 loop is CSARDSDNLQETQYF. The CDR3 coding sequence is TGCAGTGCTAGAGATTCAGACAACCTACAAGAGACCCAGTACTTC.

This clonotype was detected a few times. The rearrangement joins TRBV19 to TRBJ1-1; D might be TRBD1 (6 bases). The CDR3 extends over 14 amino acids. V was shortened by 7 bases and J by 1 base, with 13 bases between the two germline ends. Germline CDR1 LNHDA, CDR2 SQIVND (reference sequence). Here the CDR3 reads CASKGGLANTEAFF. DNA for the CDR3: TGTGCCAGTAAAGGGGGGCTGGCGAACACTGAAGCTTTCTTT.

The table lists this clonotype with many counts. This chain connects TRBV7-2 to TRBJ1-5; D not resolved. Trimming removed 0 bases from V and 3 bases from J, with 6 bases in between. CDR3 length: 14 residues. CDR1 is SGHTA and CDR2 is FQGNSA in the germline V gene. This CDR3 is CASSLAHLNQPQHF. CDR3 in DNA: TGTGCCAGCAGCTTAGCCCACCTCAATCAGCCCCAGCATTTT.

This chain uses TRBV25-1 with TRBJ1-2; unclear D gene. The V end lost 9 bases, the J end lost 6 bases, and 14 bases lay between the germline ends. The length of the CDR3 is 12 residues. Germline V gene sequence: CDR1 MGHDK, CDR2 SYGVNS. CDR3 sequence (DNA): TGTGCCAGAGTCCTCTGGGGAGATGGCTACACCTTC. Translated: CARVLWGDGYTF.

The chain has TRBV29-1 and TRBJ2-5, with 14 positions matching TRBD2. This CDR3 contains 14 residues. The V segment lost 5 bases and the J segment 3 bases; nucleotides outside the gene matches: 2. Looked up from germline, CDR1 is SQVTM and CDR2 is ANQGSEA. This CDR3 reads CSVSGLAGEETQYF. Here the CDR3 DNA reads TGCAGCGTTTCGGGACTAGCGGGAGAAGAGACCCAGTACTTC.

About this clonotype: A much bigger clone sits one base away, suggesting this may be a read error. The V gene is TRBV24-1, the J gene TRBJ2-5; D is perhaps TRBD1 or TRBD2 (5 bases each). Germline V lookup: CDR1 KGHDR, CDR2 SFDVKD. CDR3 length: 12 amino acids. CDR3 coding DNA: TGTGCCACCAGTGACTATCAAGGGACCCGGTACTTC. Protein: CATSDYQGTRYF.

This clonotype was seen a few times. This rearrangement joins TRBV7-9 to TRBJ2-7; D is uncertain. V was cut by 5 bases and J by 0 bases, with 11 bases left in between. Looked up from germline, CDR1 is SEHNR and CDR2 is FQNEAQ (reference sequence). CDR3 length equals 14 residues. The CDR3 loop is CASSPVPSSYEQYF. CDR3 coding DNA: TGTGCCAGCAGCCCCGTCCCGAGCTCCTACGAGCAGTACTTC.

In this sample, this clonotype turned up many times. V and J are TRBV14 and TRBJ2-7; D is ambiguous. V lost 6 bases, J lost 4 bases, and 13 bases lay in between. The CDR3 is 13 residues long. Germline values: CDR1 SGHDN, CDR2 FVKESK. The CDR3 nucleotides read TGTGCCAGCAGAGACGAAGGGCGTTACGAGCAGTACTTC. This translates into CASRDEGRYEQYF.

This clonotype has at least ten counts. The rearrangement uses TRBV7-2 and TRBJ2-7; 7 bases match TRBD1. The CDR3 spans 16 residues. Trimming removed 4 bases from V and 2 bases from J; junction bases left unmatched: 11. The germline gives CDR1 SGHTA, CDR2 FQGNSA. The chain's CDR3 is CASSSIRGQGTYEQYF. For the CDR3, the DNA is TGTGCCAGCAGCTCAATTAGGGGGCAGGGGACCTACGAGCAGTACTTC.

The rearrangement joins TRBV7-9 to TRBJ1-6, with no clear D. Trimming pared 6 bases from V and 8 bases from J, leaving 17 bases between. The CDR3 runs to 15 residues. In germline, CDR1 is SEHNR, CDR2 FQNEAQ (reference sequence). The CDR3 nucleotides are TGTGCCAGCAGTAGCCTGACGGGCGGGTATTCACCCCTCCACTTT. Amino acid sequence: CASSSLTGGYSPLHF.

The CDR3 is CASSFREETQYF. The CDR3 DNA follows: TGTGCCAGCAGTTTTAGGGAAGAGACCCAGTACTTC. V is TRBV12-3 or TRBV12-4 and J is TRBJ2-5; no firm D call. This CDR3 has 12 residues. V lost 3 bases to trimming and J lost 3 bases, with 5 bases between them.

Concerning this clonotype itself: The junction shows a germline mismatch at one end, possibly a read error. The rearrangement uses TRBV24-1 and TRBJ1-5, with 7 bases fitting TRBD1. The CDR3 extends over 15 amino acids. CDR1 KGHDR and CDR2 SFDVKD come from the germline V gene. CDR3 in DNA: TGTGCCACCAGTGACCAAGGGACAGCCAATGAGCCCCAGCATTTT. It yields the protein CATSDQGTANEPQHF.

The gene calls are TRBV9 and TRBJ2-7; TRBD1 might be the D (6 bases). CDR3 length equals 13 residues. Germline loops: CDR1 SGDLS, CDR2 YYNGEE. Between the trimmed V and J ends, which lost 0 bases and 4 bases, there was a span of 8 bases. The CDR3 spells CASSVGTEYEQYF. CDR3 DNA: TGTGCCAGCAGCGTAGGGACAGAGTACGAGCAGTACTTC.